This T cell receptor beta chain was profiled in a study of blood T cell repertoires in COVID-19. The wider study: Specimens from acute and convalescent COVID-19 originated in the United States, Italy and Spain. T cells, B-cell-depleted T cells, or PBMCs provided the cDNA or gDNA that served as material.

Trimming removed 7 bases from V and 1 base from J, with 13 bases in between. In germline, CDR1 is MDHEN, CDR2 SYDVKM. CDR3 length: 14 residues. Per the study methods: Estimates of nucleated cell counts were drawn from the amplification of reference gene primers. Produced via immunoSEQ multiplex PCR; TCRdb's table is partial and in-frame only. The V and J calls and clone size come from that table; D and trimming were worked out from the DNA. The sample has about 300,000 clones; 87% are singletons. The V call is TRBV28, the J call TRBJ1-1, with D possibly matching TRBD1 (6 bases). What was sequenced was peripheral blood. This TCR came from a young man with active or convalescent COVID-19. The CDR3 coding sequence is TGTGCCAGCAACTCAAAGGGGGAGAACACTGAAGCTTTCTTT. Amino acids: CASNSKGENTEAFF.